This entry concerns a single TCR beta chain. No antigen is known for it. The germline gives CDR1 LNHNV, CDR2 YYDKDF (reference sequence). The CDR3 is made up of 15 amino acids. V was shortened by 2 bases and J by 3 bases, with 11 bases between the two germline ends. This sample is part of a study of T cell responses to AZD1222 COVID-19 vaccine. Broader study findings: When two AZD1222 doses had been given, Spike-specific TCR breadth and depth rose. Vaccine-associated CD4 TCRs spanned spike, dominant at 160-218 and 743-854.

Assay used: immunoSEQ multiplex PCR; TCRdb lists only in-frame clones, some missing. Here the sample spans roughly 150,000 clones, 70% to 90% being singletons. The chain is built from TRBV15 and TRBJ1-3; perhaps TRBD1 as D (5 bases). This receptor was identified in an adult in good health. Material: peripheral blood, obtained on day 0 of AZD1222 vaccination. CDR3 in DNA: TGTGCCACCAGCAGAACCCGGGACTATGGAAACACCATATATTTT. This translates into CATSRTRDYGNTIYF.